These T cell receptor beta chains were read from a single sample in a study of Ad26.COV2.S vaccination and SARS-CoV-2 variants. This table comes from immunoSEQ multiplex PCR, and its TCRdb copy is limited to in-frame clones, with some not included. The sample records hundreds of thousands of clones, roughly 90% being singletons. The sequenced sample was peripheral blood, obtained in a trial of Ad26.COV2.S vaccine versus placebo. The receptors were sampled from a person between 18 and 65 years old who received the Ad26.COV2.S COVID-19 vaccine or a placebo. The CDR3 runs from the conserved cysteine through the conserved F or W. The D gene is left open where the match is weak. Clone size is not always given. Where it is, it says once, few, many or a class for expanded clones.

TRBD2	TRBV5-6	TRBJ2-7	few	TGTGCCAGCAGCCTGTTAGCGGGAAGTGGAGAGCAGTACTTC	CASSLLAGSGEQYF
TRBD1	TRBV18	TRBJ1-1	-	TGTGCCAGCTCATCGGACAGGCAGCTTGGAGCTTTCTTT	CASSSDRQLGAFF
-	TRBV2	TRBJ2-3	-	TGTGCCAGCAGTGAAGAAAGGGTGGGTACAGATACGCAGTATTTT	CASSEERVGTDTQYF
TRBD1	TRBV30	TRBJ1-5	-	TGTGCCTGGACTGAAACCGGGACAGGGTCATGGCAGCCCCAGCATTTT	CAWTETGTGSWQPQHF
-	TRBV27	TRBJ2-1	-	TGTGCCACCGGGACTTTTACCTACAATGAGCAGTTCTTC	CATGTFTYNEQFF
-	TRBV9	TRBJ1-5	few	TGTGCCAGCAGCGCCGGGTCCATCCCCAATCAGCCCCAGCATTTT	CASSAGSIPNQPQHF
TRBD1	TRBV2	TRBJ2-3	-	TGTGCCAGCAGCCCGGACAGGGGGGATACGCAGTATTTT	CASSPDRGDTQYF
-	TRBV11-2	TRBJ2-1	-	TGTGCCAGCAGCTTAGGTCCAGTAGTCAATGAGCAGTTCTTC	CASSLGPVVNEQFF
-	TRBV18	TRBJ1-1	once	TGTGCCAGCTCACCCCTCGAAGGGCACACTGAAGCTTTCTTT	CASSPLEGHTEAFF
-	TRBV11-3	TRBJ2-7	once	TGTGCCAGCAGCTTAGTTCCCTACGAGCAGTACTTC	CASSLVPYEQYF
-	TRBV6-2/TRBV6-3	TRBJ2-2	few	TGTGCCAGCAGTTACTCGATAGAGACCGGGGAGCTGTTTTTT	CASSYSIETGELFF
TRBD2	TRBV5-1	TRBJ2-7	once	TGCGCCAGCAGCTTGAGCTATGGGACTAGCGGGGCCTTCTACGAGCAGTACTTC	CASSLSYGTSGAFYEQYF
TRBD1	TRBV7-9	TRBJ1-4	-	TGTGCCAGCAGCTTAGAATTCCGGGACAGGGGCGAAAAACTGTTTTTT	CASSLEFRDRGEKLFF
-	TRBV7-9	TRBJ1-4	-	TGTGCCAGCAGCTTGGGGCCCGGGGAAAAACTGTTTTTT	CASSLGPGEKLFF
-	TRBV30	TRBJ1-6	-	TGTGCCTGGAGTCTTGGCAGGAGCTCCTATAATTCACCCCTCCACTTT	CAWSLGRSSYNSPLHF
-	TRBV5-1	TRBJ2-7	-	TGCGCCAGCAGTTGGACTACCGTGACGTCCTACGAGCAGTACTTC	CASSWTTVTSYEQYF
-	TRBV3-1/TRBV3-2	TRBJ1-2	-	TGTGCCAGCAGCCAGGGACACCTAAACTATGGCTACACCTTC	CASSQGHLNYGYTF
-	TRBV30	TRBJ2-7	-	TGTGCCTGGACCCGTTTGAACTACGAGCAGTACTTC	CAWTRLNYEQYF
-	TRBV29-1	TRBJ2-1	-	TGCAGCGTTGAAGTCGCAGCTAGCTCCTACAATGAGCAGTTCTTC	CSVEVAASSYNEQFF
-	TRBV14	TRBJ2-3	-	TGTGCCAGCAGCCAGGGAAGGACCTATACTAGCACAGATACGCAGTATTTT	CASSQGRTYTSTDTQYF
-	TRBV6-6	TRBJ1-1	-	TGTGCCAGCACGTCACCACACGAGGGGGGGAACACTGAAGCTTTCTTT	CASTSPHEGGNTEAFF
-	TRBV5-1	TRBJ2-6	-	TGCGCCAGCAGCTTTGAGCCCTCTGGGGCCAACGTCCTGACTTTC	CASSFEPSGANVLTF
-	TRBV12-3/TRBV12-4	TRBJ2-7	-	TGTGCCAGCAGTTTGGCTTCACCCTACGAGCAGTACTTC	CASSLASPYEQYF
-	TRBV19	TRBJ2-2	-	TGTGCCAGTAGTCCCGAACAGGCGAACACCGGGGAGCTGTTTTTT	CASSPEQANTGELFF
TRBD1	TRBV7-9	TRBJ1-1	-	TGTGCCAGCAGCCAGGGGGGCACTGAAGCTTTCTTT	CASSQGGTEAFF
-	TRBV7-7	TRBJ2-5	-	TGTGCCAGCAGCCAAAAGACAGGTACCGGCCGCCAAGAGACCCAGTACTTC	CASSQKTGTGRQETQYF
TRBD1	TRBV2	TRBJ2-2	-	TGTGCCAGCAGTGAAGGTCTCCGACAGGGGCCGAACACCGGGGAGCTGTTTTTT	CASSEGLRQGPNTGELFF
-	TRBV6-2/TRBV6-3	TRBJ2-1	-	TGTGCCAGCAGTTACGGGGGGAGTCCCTACAATGAGCAGTTCTTC	CASSYGGSPYNEQFF
TRBD2	TRBV3-1/TRBV3-2	TRBJ2-1	-	TGTGCCAGCAGCACTAGCGGGGCCTACAATGAGCAGTTCTTC	CASSTSGAYNEQFF